Listed below are T cell receptor beta chains from one sample, sequenced in a study of T cell changes during pregnancy in multiple sclerosis. Using immunoSEQ multiplex PCR, the repertoire was profiled, and TCRdb retains in-frame clones only, with some absent. Of 25,000 to 35,000 clones listed, about 88% were seen once; the top ten hold around 6.9%. Sequencing was performed on CD8+ T cells from peripheral blood mononuclear cells, taken in the second trimester of pregnancy. The receptor source for this set is a female donor with multiple sclerosis, enrolled in a pregnancy study. Each CDR3 is given without its conserved first and last residue.

>TRBV7-8|TRBJ2-1
ASSSLLAGGPLGYNEQF
>TRBV5-8|TRBJ1-1
ASSFQPGHANTEAF
>TRBV11-2|TRBJ1-1
ASALGGGQAF
>TRBV28|TRBJ2-7
ASSYYGRNEQY
>TRBV2|TRBJ2-3
ASSETGTGTDTQY
>TRBV13|TRBJ1-5
ASSPQGDQPQH
>TRBV7-9|TRBJ2-5
ASSPGSLETQY
>TRBV27|TRBJ2-1
ASSLGRAGQVQF
>TRBV9|TRBJ2-1
ASSVRGPSGESPSSYNEQF
>TRBV19|TRBJ1-5
ASSRDREGNQPQH
>TRBV5-1|TRBJ1-1
ASSPAGGGTEAF
>TRBV5-6|TRBJ1-1
ASSWALNTEAF
>TRBV28|TRBJ1-2
ASMTGPHGYT
>TRBV21-1|TRBJ2-2
ASSNGGIQRVSGELF
>TRBV10-3|TRBJ1-3
AISDPGQGVPAGNTIY
>TRBV2|TRBJ1-1
ASSANTEAF
>TRBV10-3|TRBJ2-2
AISDPGTSTGELF
>TRBV2|TRBJ2-7
ASRTGASGAFEQY
>TRBV7-9|TRBJ1-5
ASSQNVGNQPQH